In its sample, the clone carrying this TCR beta chain was seen once. This sample stems from a study of OX40 agonist ivuxolimab in advanced cancers. Only in-frame clones appear in the TCRdb table, and some are missing; sequencing was by immunoSEQ multiplex PCR. The sample gives 75,000 to 100,000 clones, just over 85% of which show up once; just under 2% is in the top ten. The sequence was collected from an adult with an advanced solid tumor such as melanoma, head and neck, liver or kidney cancer. The sequences come from CD4+ or CD8+ T cells sorted from blood, collected in a trial of the OX40 agonist ivuxolimab.

CDR3 amino acids: CASSLAWGEQFF. The CDR3 DNA is TGTGCCAGCAGCTTAGCGTGGGGTGAGCAGTTCTTC. The J gene is TRBJ2-1, the V gene TRBV11-2; D uncertain. This CDR3 region has 12 residues. Germline CDR1 is SGHAT and CDR2 is FQNNGV. V was shortened by 1 base and J by 9 bases, with 7 bases between the two germline ends.